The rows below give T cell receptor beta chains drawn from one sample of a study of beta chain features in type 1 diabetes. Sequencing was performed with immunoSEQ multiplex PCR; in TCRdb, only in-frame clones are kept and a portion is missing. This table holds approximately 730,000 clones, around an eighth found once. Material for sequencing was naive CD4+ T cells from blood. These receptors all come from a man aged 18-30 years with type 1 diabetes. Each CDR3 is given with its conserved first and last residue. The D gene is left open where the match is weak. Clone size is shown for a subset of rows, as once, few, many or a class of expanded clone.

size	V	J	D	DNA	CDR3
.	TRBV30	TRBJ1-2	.	TGTGCCTGGGGGTTATTTTCCGAGGCCTTC	CAWGLFSEAF
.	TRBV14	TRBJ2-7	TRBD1	TGTGCCAGCAGCCCCGAGGGGGACAGGGGTGGCGAGCAGTACTTC	CASSPEGDRGGEQYF
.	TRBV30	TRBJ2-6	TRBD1	TGTGCCTGGAGTGTACAAGAGGGGGCCCCCTCTGGGGCCAACGTCCTGACTTTC	CAWSVQEGAPSGANVLTF
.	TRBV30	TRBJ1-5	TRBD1	TGTGCCTGGTCGGGACAGAGCAATCAGCCCCAGCATTTT	CAWSGQSNQPQHF
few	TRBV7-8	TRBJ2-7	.	TGTGCCAGCAGCTTAGGGGAGAGCTCCTACGAGCAGTACTTC	CASSLGESSYEQYF
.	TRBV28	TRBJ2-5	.	TGTGCCAGCGGGGCAGACTCCTCCGGCCAAGAGACCCAGTACTTC	CASGADSSGQETQYF
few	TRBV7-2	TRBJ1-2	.	TGTGCCAGCAGCCCCAGGGGAGGCGTGAGGGGCTATGGCTACACCTTC	CASSPRGGVRGYGYTF
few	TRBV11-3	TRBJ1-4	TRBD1	TGTGCCAGCAGCCCACAGGGGGCGGATGAAAAACTGTTTTTT	CASSPQGADEKLFF
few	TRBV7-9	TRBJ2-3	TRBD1	TGTGCCAGCAGCTTTACCGGGACAGACACAGATACGCAGTATTTT	CASSFTGTDTDTQYF
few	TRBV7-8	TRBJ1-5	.	TGTGCCAGCACTCCAGAAGGGAGGACAGCTAATCAGCCCCAGCATTTT	CASTPEGRTANQPQHF